This T cell receptor (beta chain) stems from a study of neurological immune-mediated disorders. The sorted libraries drew on 910,000 or so T cells that were CD4+ or CD8+. Germline V gene lookup returns CDR1 MNHEY and CDR2 SMNVEV (reference sequence). The CDR3 is 16 amino acids. V was clipped by 7 bases and J by 4 bases, with 22 bases between them. This clonotype has a count of ten or more. TCRdb ran MiXCR on the 5' RACE reads and lists one entry per CDR3 protein. There are 40,000 to 45,000 distinct CDR3 sequences in the sample; roughly 6.3% occur only once, and 0.57% lies in the top ten. The chain has TRBV27 and TRBJ1-2; D may be TRBD1 (6 bases). The sequenced sample was CD4+ T cells from blood. This TCR came from a middle-aged woman in good health. The CDR3 region is CASTSRPTGRVYGYTF. The DNA for the CDR3 is TGTGCCAGCACCTCCCGCCCCACAGGGCGGGTCTATGGCTACACCTTC.